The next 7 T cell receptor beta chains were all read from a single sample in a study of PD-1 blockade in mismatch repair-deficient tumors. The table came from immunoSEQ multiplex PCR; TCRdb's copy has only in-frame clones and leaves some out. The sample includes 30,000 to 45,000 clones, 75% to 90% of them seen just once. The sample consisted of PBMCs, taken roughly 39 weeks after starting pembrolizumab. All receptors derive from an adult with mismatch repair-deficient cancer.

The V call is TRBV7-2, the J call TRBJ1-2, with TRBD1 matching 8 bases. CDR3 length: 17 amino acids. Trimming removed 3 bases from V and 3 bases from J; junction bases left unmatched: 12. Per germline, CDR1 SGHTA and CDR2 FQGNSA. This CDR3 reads CASSLSWVPDRDYGYTF. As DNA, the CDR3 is TGTGCCAGCAGCTTGAGTTGGGTCCCGGACAGGGACTATGGCTACACCTTC. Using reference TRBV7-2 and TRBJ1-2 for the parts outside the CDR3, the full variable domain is GAGVSQSPSNKVTEKGKDVELRCDPISGHTALYWYRQSLGQGLEFLIYFQGNSAPDKSGLPSDRFSAERTGGSVSTLTIQRTQQEDSAVYLCASSLSWVPDRDYGYTFGSGTRLTVV.

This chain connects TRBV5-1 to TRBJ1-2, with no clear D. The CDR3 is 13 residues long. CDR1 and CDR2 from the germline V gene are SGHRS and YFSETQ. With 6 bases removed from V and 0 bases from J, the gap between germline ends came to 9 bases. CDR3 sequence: CASTSEANYGYTF. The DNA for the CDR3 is TGCGCCAGCACCAGTGAAGCTAACTATGGCTACACCTTC. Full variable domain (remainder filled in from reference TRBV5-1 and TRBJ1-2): KAGVTQTPRYLIKTRGQQVTLSCSPISGHRSVSWYQQTPGQGLQFLFEYFSETQRNKGNFPGRFSGRQFSNSRSEMNVSTLELGDSALYLCASTSEANYGYTFGSGTRLTVV.

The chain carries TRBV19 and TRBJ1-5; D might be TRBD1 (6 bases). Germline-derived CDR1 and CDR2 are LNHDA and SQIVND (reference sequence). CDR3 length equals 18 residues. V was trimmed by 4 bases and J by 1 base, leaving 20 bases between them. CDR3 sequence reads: CASSREYRASLSNQPQHF. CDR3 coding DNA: TGTGCCAGTAGTAGGGAGTACAGGGCGAGTTTGAGCAATCAGCCCCAGCATTTT.

The CDR3 DNA is TGTGCCAGCAGTGGGACTACTCCCTCCTACAATGAGCAGTTCTTC. It translates to CASSGTTPSYNEQFF. This chain uses TRBV6-6 with TRBJ2-1, with 7 bases fitting TRBD2. Per germline, CDR1 MNHNY and CDR2 SVGAGI (reference sequence). The CDR3 sequence is 15 residues long. V lost 5 bases and J lost 0; bases outside the gene matches: 4.

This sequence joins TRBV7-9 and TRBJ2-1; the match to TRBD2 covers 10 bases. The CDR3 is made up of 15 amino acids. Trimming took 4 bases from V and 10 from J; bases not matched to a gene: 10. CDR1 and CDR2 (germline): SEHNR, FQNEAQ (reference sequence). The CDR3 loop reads CASSSLAGVNREQFF. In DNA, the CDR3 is TGTGCCAGCAGCTCCCTAGCGGGAGTGAACAGGGAGCAGTTCTTC.

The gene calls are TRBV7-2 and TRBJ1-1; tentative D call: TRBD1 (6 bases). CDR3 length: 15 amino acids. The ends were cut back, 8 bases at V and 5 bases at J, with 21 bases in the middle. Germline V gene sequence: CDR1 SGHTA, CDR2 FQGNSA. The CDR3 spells CASGRGGPRRTEAFF. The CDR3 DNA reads TGTGCCAGCGGTCGGGGGGGGCCACGACGAACTGAAGCTTTCTTT.

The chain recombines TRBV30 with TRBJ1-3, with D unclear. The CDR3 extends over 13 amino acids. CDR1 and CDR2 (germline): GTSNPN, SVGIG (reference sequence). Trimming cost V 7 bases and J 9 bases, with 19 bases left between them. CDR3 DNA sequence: TGTGCCTCGAGGGCGGACGCCGGAGGCACCATATATTTT. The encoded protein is CASRADAGGTIYF.